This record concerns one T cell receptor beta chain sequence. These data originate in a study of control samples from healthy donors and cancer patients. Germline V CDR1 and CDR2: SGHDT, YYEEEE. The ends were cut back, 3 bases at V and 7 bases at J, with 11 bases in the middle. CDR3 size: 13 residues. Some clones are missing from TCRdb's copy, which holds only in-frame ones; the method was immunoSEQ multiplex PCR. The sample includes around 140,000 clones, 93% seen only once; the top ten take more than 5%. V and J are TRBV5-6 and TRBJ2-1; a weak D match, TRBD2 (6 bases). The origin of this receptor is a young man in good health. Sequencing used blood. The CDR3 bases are TGTGCCAGCAGCTCCGGGACTCCGAATGAGCAGTTCTTC. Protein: CASSSGTPNEQFF.